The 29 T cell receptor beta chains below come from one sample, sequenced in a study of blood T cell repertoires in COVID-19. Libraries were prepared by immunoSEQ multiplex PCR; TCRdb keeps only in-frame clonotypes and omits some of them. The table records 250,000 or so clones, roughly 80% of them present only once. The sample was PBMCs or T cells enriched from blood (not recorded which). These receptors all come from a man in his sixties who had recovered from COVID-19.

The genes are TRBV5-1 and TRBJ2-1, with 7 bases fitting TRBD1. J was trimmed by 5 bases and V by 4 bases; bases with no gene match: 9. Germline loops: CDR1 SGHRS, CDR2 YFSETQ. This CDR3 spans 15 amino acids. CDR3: CASSPQGVKNNEQFF. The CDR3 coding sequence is TGCGCCAGCAGCCCCCAGGGGGTGAAGAACAATGAGCAGTTCTTC.

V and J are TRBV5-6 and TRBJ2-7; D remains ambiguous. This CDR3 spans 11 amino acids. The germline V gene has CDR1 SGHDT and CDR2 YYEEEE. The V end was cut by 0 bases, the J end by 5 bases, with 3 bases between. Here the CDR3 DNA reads TGTGCCAGCAGCTTGGCAAACGAGCAGTACTTC. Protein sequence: CASSLANEQYF.

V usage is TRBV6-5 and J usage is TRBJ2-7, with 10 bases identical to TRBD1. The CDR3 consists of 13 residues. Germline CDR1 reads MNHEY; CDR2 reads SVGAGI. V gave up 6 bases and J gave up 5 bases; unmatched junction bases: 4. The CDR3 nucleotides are TGTGCCAGCAGCCCGGGACAGGGGAACGAGCAGTACTTC. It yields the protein CASSPGQGNEQYF.

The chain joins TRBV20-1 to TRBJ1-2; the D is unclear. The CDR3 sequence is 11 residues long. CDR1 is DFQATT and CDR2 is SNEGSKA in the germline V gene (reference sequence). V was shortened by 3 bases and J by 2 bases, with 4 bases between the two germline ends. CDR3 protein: CSASPNYGYTF. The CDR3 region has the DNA TGCAGTGCTAGTCCGAACTATGGCTACACCTTC.

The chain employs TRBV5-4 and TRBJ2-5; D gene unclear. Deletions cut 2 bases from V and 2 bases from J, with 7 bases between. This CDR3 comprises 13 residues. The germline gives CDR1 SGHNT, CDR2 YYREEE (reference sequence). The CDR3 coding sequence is TGTGCCAGCAGCTTAGAGCCTCAAGAGACCCAGTACTTC. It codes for CASSLEPQETQYF.

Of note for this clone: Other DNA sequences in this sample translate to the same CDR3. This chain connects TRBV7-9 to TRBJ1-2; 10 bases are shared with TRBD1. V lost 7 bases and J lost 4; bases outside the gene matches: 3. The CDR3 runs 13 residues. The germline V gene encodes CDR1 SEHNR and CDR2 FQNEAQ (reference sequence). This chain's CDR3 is CASTGDRGYGYTF. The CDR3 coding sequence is TGTGCCAGCACCGGGGACAGGGGCTATGGCTACACCTTC.

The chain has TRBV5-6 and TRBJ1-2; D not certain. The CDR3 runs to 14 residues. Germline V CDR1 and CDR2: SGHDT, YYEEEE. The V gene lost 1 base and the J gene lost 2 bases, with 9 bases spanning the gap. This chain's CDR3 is CASSLFLRNYGYTF. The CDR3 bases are TGTGCCAGCAGCTTGTTCCTGCGGAACTATGGCTACACCTTC. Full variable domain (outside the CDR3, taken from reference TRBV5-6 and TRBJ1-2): DAGVTQSPTHLIKTRGQQVTLRCSPKSGHDTVSWYQQALGQGPQFIFQYYEEEERQRGNFPDRFSGHQFPNYSSELNVNALLLGDSALYLCASSLFLRNYGYTFGSGTRLTVV.

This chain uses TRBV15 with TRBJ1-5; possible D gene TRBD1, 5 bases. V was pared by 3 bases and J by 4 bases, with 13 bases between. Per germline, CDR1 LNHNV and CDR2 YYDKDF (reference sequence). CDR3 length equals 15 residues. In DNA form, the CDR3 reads TGTGCCACCAGCAGGGAGGGACGGGTGAATCAGCCCCAGCATTTT. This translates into CATSREGRVNQPQHF.

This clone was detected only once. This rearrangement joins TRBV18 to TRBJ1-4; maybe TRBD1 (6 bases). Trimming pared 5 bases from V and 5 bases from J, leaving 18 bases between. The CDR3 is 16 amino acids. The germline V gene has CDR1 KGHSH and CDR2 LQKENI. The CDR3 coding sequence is TGTGCCAGCTCATCCGGCGTAACAGGGACCAATGAAAAACTGTTTTTT. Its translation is CASSSGVTGTNEKLFF.

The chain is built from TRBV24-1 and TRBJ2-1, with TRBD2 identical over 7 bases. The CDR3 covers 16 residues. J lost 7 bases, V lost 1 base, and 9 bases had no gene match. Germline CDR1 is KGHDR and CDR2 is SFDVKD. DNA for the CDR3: TGTGCCACCAGTGATTTTGGCAGGGCCGGGGGGAATGAGCAGTTCTTC. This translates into CATSDFGRAGGNEQFF.

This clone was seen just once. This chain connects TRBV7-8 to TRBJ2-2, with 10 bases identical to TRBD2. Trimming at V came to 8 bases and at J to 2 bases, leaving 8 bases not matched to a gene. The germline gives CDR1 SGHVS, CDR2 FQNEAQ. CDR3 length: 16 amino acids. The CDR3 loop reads CASPTSGGVNTGELFF. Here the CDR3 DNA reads TGTGCCAGCCCTACCAGCGGGGGGGTCAACACCGGGGAGCTGTTTTTT.

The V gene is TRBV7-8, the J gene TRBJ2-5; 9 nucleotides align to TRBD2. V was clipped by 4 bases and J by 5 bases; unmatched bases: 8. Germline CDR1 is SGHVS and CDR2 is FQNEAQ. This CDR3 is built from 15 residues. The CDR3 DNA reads TGTGCCAGCAGCTCCTCATGGACTAGCGAGGAGACCCAGTACTTC. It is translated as CASSSSWTSEETQYF.

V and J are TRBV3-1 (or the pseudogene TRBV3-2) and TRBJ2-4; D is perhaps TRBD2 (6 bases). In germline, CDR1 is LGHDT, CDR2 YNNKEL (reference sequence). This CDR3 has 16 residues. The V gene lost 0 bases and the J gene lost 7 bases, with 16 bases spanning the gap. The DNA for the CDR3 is TGTGCCAGCAGCCAAGATTGGATGGCGGGGCGGAACATTCAGTACTTC. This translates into CASSQDWMAGRNIQYF.

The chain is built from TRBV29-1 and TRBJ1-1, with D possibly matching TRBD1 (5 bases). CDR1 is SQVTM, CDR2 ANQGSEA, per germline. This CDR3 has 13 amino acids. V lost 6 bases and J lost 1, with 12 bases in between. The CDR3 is CSVATDRNTEAFF. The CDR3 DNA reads TGCAGCGTCGCAACTGACAGGAACACTGAAGCTTTCTTT.

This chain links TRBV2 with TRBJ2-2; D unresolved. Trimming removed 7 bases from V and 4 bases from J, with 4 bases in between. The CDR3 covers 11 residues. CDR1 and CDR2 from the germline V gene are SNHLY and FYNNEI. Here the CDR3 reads CASTVTGELFF. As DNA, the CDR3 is TGTGCCAGCACCGTCACCGGGGAGCTGTTTTTT.

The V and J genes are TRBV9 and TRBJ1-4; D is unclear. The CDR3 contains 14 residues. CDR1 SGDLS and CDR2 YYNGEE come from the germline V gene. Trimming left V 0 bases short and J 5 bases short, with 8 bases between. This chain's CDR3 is CASSVATENEKLFF. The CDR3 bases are TGTGCCAGCAGCGTAGCTACAGAAAATGAAAAACTGTTTTTT.

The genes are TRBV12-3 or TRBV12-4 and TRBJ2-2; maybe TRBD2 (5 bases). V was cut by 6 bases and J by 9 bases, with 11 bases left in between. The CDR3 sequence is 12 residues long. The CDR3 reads CASSPSDWELFF. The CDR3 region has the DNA TGTGCCAGCAGCCCTTCGGACTGGGAGCTGTTTTTT.

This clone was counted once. The CDR3 sequence is CASSRGQGGGQETQYF. The CDR3 DNA reads as TGTGCCAGCAGCAGAGGACAGGGTGGGGGCCAAGAGACCCAGTACTTC. The V gene is TRBV5-5, the J gene TRBJ2-5, with 8 bases that match TRBD1. CDR1 and CDR2 from the germline V gene are SGHKS and YYEKEE (reference sequence). This CDR3 has 16 residues. Trimming cost V 4 bases and J 1 base; bases outside gene matches: 9.

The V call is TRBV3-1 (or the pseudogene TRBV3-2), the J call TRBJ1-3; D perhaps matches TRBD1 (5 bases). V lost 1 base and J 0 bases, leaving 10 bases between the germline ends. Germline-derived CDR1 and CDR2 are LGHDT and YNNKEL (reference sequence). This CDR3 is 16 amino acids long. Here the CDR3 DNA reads TGTGCCAGCAGCCAAGCTGCCCAGGGCTCTGGAAACACCATATATTTT. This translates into CASSQAAQGSGNTIYF.

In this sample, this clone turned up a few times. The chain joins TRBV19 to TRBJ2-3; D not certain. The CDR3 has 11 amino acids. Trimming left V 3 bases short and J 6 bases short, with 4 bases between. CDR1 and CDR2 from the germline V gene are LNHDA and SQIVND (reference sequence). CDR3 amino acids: CASSIADTQYF. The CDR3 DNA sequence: TGTGCCAGTAGTATTGCGGATACGCAGTATTTT.

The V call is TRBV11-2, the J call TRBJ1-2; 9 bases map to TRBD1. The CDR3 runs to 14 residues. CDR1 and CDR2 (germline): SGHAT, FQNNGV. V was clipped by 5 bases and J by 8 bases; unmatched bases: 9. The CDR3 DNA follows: TGTGCCAGCAGCCCGGGACAGGGTCGGCGGGGCTACACCTTC. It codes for CASSPGQGRRGYTF. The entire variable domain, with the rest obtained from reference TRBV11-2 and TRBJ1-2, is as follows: EAGVAQSPRYKIIEKRQSVAFWCNPISGHATLYWYQQILGQGPKLLIQFQNNGVVDDSQLPKDRFSAERLKGVDSTLKIQPAKLEDSAVYLCASSPGQGRRGYTFGSGTRLTVV.

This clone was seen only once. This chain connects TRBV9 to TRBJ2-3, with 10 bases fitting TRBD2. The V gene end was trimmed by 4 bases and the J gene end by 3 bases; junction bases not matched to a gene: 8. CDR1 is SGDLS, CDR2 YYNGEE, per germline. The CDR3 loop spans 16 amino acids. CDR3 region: CASSLRGTSETDTQYF. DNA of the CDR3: TGTGCCAGCAGCCTGAGAGGGACTAGCGAGACAGATACGCAGTATTTT.

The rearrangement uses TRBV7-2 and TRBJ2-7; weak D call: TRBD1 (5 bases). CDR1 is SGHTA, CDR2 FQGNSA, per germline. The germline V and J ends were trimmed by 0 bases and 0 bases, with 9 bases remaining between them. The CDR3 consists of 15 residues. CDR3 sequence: CASSLAGRASYEQYF. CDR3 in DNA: TGTGCCAGCAGCTTAGCCGGCAGGGCCTCCTACGAGCAGTACTTC.

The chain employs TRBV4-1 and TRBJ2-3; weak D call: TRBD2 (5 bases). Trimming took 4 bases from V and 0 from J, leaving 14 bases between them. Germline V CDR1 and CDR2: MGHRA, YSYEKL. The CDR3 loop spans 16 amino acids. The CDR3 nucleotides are TGCGCCAGCAGCCTGACCCATAGCGACAGCACAGATACGCAGTATTTT. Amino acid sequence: CASSLTHSDSTDTQYF.

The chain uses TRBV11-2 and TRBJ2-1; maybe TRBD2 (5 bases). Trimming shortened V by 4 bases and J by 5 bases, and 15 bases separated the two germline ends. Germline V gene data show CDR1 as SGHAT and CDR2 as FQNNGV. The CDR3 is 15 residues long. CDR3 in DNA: TGTGCCAGCAGCTCCCTGGCCGGGGATCACAATGAGCAGTTCTTC. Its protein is CASSSLAGDHNEQFF.

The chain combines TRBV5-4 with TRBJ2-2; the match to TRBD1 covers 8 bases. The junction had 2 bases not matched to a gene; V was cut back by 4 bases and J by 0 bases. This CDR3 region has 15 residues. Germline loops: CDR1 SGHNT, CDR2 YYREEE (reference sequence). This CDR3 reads CASSGTGPNTGELFF. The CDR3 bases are TGTGCCAGCAGCGGGACAGGACCGAACACCGGGGAGCTGTTTTTT.

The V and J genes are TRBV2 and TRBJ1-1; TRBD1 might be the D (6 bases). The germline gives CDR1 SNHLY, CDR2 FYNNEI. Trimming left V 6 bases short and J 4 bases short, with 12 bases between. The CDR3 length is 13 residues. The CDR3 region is CASRLRGGTEAFF. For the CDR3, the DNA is TGTGCCAGCAGACTCAGGGGCGGCACTGAAGCTTTCTTT.

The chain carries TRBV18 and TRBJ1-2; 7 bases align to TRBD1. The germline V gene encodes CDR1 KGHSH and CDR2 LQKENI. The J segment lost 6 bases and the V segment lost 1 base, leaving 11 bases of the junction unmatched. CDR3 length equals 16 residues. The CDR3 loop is CASSPRGGTDSHGYTF. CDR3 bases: TGTGCCAGCTCACCACGAGGGGGGACAGATTCTCATGGCTACACCTTC. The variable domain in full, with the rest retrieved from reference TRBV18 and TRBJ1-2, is NAGVMQNPRHLVRRRGQEARLRCSPMKGHSHVYWYRQLPEEGLKFMVYLQKENIIDESGMPKERFSAEFPKEGPSILRIQQVVRGDSAAYFCASSPRGGTDSHGYTFGSGTRLTVV.

The DNA of the CDR3 is TGTGCCACCAGCAGATTTAGGGGAGGGTCCTACAATGAGCAGTTCTTC. Protein: CATSRFRGGSYNEQFF. The V call is TRBV15, the J call TRBJ2-1; 7 bases map to TRBD2. Trimming at V came to 2 bases and at J to 1 base, leaving 5 bases not matched to a gene. Germline CDR1 is LNHNV and CDR2 is YYDKDF (reference sequence). The CDR3 length is 16 residues. Looking up the rest from reference TRBV15 and TRBJ2-1 gives the full variable domain: DAMVIQNPRYQVTQFGKPVTLSCSQTLNHNVMYWYQQKSSQAPKLLFHYYDKDFNNEADTPDNFQSRRPNTSFCFLDIRSPGLGDTAMYLCATSRFRGGSYNEQFFGPGTRLTVL.